The rows below give T cell receptor beta chains drawn from one sample of a study of T cell responses to AZD1222 COVID-19 vaccine. Method: immunoSEQ multiplex PCR; TCRdb's copy keeps in-frame clones and lacks some. In the table there are over 130,000 clones, almost 90% of which are singletons. This specimen consisted of peripheral blood, obtained on day 0 of AZD1222 vaccination. These TCRs come from an adult in good health. CDR3s include the opening cysteine and the closing phenylalanine or tryptophan. A D gene is named only where the DNA matches it firmly. Rows give clone size only sometimes, using once, few, many, or a class for an expanded clone.

size: -
J: TRBJ2-3
V: TRBV11-3
D: -
length: 13
CDR3: CASSQARTDTQYF
DNA: TGTGCCAGCTCGCAGGCTCGCACAGATACGCAGTATTTT

size: -
J: TRBJ2-7
V: TRBV27
D: -
length: 15
CDR3: CASTQQGMGGYEQYF
DNA: TGTGCCAGCACCCAACAGGGCATGGGGGGCTACGAGCAGTACTTC

size: -
J: TRBJ2-1
V: TRBV6-5
D: -
length: 14
CDR3: CASSITEGGNEQFF
DNA: TGTGCCAGCAGCATCACGGAGGGGGGCAATGAGCAGTTCTTC

size: -
J: TRBJ1-5
V: TRBV30
D: -
length: 16
CDR3: CAWSEVGRDGNQPQHF
DNA: TGTGCCTGGAGTGAGGTCGGCAGAGATGGCAATCAGCCCCAGCATTTT

size: -
J: TRBJ1-4
V: TRBV4-1
D: TRBD1
length: 16
CDR3: CASSHATGGFNEKLFF
DNA: TGCGCCAGCAGCCACGCTACAGGGGGTTTTAATGAAAAACTGTTTTTT

size: once
J: TRBJ1-5
V: TRBV10-3
D: -
length: 17
CDR3: CAISEGSPLYSNQPQHF
DNA: TGTGCCATCAGTGAGGGGTCTCCGCTTTATAGCAATCAGCCCCAGCATTTT

size: few
J: TRBJ2-1
V: TRBV6-5
D: -
length: 15
CDR3: CASSYGVTGADEQFF
DNA: TGTGCCAGCAGTTACGGTGTGACGGGAGCCGATGAGCAGTTCTTC

size: -
J: TRBJ2-7
V: TRBV9
D: TRBD1
length: 15
CDR3: CASSERQGSSYEQYF
DNA: TGTGCCAGCAGCGAAAGACAGGGGTCCTCCTACGAGCAGTACTTC

size: -
J: TRBJ2-2
V: TRBV7-8
D: -
length: 16
CDR3: CASSPSRGSFTGELFF
DNA: TGTGCCAGCAGCCCCAGTAGAGGGAGCTTTACCGGGGAGCTGTTTTTT

size: -
J: TRBJ1-6
V: TRBV30
D: -
length: 14
CDR3: CACNRDFDNSPLHF
DNA: TGTGCCTGCAACCGGGACTTCGATAATTCACCCCTCCACTTT

size: -
J: TRBJ1-5
V: TRBV10-3
D: -
length: 14
CDR3: CAIRDLGANQPQHF
DNA: TGTGCCATCAGGGACCTGGGGGCCAATCAGCCCCAGCATTTT

size: -
J: TRBJ2-3
V: TRBV11-2
D: -
length: 13
CDR3: CASSLDLPDTQYF
DNA: TGTGCCAGCAGCTTAGATCTCCCAGATACGCAGTATTTT

size: -
J: TRBJ1-6
V: TRBV30
D: -
length: 13
CDR3: CAWGALYNSPLHF
DNA: TGTGCCTGGGGGGCCCTCTATAATTCACCCCTCCACTTT

size: -
J: TRBJ2-2
V: TRBV7-2
D: TRBD2
length: 17
CDR3: CASSPMSSGLNTGELFF
DNA: TGTGCCAGCAGCCCAATGTCTAGCGGACTGAACACCGGGGAGCTGTTTTTT

size: once
J: TRBJ1-1
V: TRBV18
D: -
length: 14
CDR3: CASSPLGANTEAFF
DNA: TGTGCCAGCTCCCCTCTTGGGGCGAACACTGAAGCTTTCTTT

size: few
J: TRBJ1-3
V: TRBV6-5
D: -
length: 15
CDR3: CASNRRGDQGNTIYF
DNA: TGTGCCAGCAATAGGAGGGGGGATCAGGGAAACACCATATATTTT

size: -
J: TRBJ2-7
V: TRBV19
D: TRBD1
length: 15
CDR3: CASRKGAGPSYEQYF
DNA: TGTGCCAGTAGGAAGGGGGCTGGCCCCTCCTACGAGCAGTACTTC

size: -
J: TRBJ1-2
V: TRBV24-1
D: -
length: 12
CDR3: CATRQGEYGYTF
DNA: TGTGCCACCAGACAGGGAGAATATGGCTACACCTTC

size: -
J: TRBJ2-7
V: TRBV9
D: -
length: 13
CDR3: CASSARTGWEQYF
DNA: TGTGCCAGCAGCGCCAGGACTGGTTGGGAGCAGTACTTC

size: -
J: TRBJ2-1
V: TRBV18
D: -
length: 13
CDR3: CASSSSLAQEQFF
DNA: TGTGCCAGCTCATCTTCCCTGGCCCAGGAGCAGTTCTTC

size: -
J: TRBJ2-5
V: TRBV7-9
D: -
length: 16
CDR3: CASSLRRGVSQETQYF
DNA: TGTGCCAGCAGCTTACGGAGGGGCGTCAGTCAAGAGACCCAGTACTTC

size: -
J: TRBJ2-1
V: TRBV7-8
D: TRBD2
length: 15
CDR3: CASSPKREDGLGQFF
DNA: TGTGCCAGCAGCCCGAAGCGGGAGGATGGCTTAGGGCAGTTCTTC

size: -
J: TRBJ2-2
V: TRBV27
D: -
length: 11
CDR3: CASSLAGELFF
DNA: TGTGCCAGCAGTTTAGCCGGGGAGCTGTTTTTT

size: -
J: TRBJ2-7
V: TRBV10-3
D: TRBD1
length: 14
CDR3: CAIRGGQGTYEQYF
DNA: TGTGCCATCAGAGGCGGACAGGGGACCTACGAGCAGTACTTC

size: -
J: TRBJ2-7
V: TRBV6-2/TRBV6-3
D: TRBD2
length: 14
CDR3: CASSQTSGPYEQYF
DNA: TGTGCCAGCAGTCAGACTAGCGGGCCCTACGAGCAGTACTTC

size: -
J: TRBJ1-5
V: TRBV28
D: TRBD1
length: 16
CDR3: CASSDHRGSGNQPQHF
DNA: TGTGCCAGCAGCGACCACAGGGGGTCAGGCAATCAGCCCCAGCATTTT

size: -
J: TRBJ2-7
V: TRBV19
D: -
length: 14
CDR3: CASSINYGLYEQYF
DNA: TGTGCCAGTAGTATAAACTACGGCCTTTACGAGCAGTACTTC

size: -
J: TRBJ1-2
V: TRBV30
D: -
length: 12
CDR3: CAWSWVDYGYTF
DNA: TGTGCCTGGAGTTGGGTAGACTATGGCTACACCTTC

size: -
J: TRBJ1-5
V: TRBV28
D: -
length: 11
CDR3: CASSLGQPQHF
DNA: TGTGCCAGCAGTTTAGGTCAGCCCCAGCATTTT

size: -
J: TRBJ1-2
V: TRBV10-3
D: -
length: 12
CDR3: CAIRGQNYGYTF
DNA: TGTGCCATTCGCGGACAAAACTATGGCTACACCTTC

size: -
J: TRBJ2-1
V: TRBV6-2/TRBV6-3
D: -
length: 13
CDR3: CASSYSNRPYRFF
DNA: TGTGCCAGCAGTTACTCGAACAGGCCCTATCGGTTCTTC

size: -
J: TRBJ2-3
V: TRBV6-5
D: TRBD1
length: 16
CDR3: CASSYVGQGAADTQYF
DNA: TGTGCCAGCAGTTACGTGGGACAGGGGGCCGCAGATACGCAGTATTTT

size: -
J: TRBJ2-7
V: TRBV15
D: TRBD2
length: 14
CDR3: CATTYAGGTYEQYF
DNA: TGTGCCACCACCTACGCGGGAGGGACCTACGAGCAGTACTTC

size: -
J: TRBJ1-5
V: TRBV27
D: -
length: 14
CDR3: CASSLPDSNQPQHF
DNA: TGTGCCAGCAGTTTACCGGATAGCAATCAGCCCCAGCATTTT

size: -
J: TRBJ2-3
V: TRBV10-1
D: -
length: 12
CDR3: CASSEARDTQYF
DNA: TGCGCCAGCAGTGAAGCTAGAGATACGCAGTATTTT

size: -
J: TRBJ2-3
V: TRBV6-6
D: TRBD1
length: 16
CDR3: CASSSAGTGGPDTQYF
DNA: TGTGCCAGCAGTTCCGCCGGGACAGGGGGCCCAGATACGCAGTATTTT

size: -
J: TRBJ1-5
V: TRBV5-4
D: TRBD1
length: 13
CDR3: CASSGDRGQPQHF
DNA: TGTGCCAGCAGTGGGGACAGGGGTCAGCCCCAGCATTTT

size: -
J: TRBJ2-7
V: TRBV7-2
D: -
length: 14
CDR3: CASSLQGGYYEQYF
DNA: TGTGCCAGCAGCTTACAAGGCGGATACTACGAGCAGTACTTC

size: -
J: TRBJ1-4
V: TRBV7-8
D: -
length: 14
CDR3: CASSLEYTNEKLFF
DNA: TGTGCCAGCAGCTTAGAATACACTAATGAAAAACTGTTTTTT

size: -
J: TRBJ1-2
V: TRBV7-2
D: -
length: 15
CDR3: CASSLDAGLSYGYTF
DNA: TGTGCCAGCAGCTTAGATGCAGGGTTGAGCTATGGCTACACCTTC

size: -
J: TRBJ1-1
V: TRBV5-4
D: -
length: 13
CDR3: CASRSAGHTEAFF
DNA: TGTGCCAGCCGCTCGGCGGGGCACACTGAAGCTTTCTTT

size: -
J: TRBJ2-3
V: TRBV28
D: -
length: 13
CDR3: CASMVPATDTQYF
DNA: TGTGCCAGCATGGTCCCTGCGACAGATACGCAGTATTTT

size: -
J: TRBJ2-3
V: TRBV11-2
D: -
length: 13
CDR3: CASSYGGPDTQYF
DNA: TGTGCCAGCAGCTACGGGGGGCCAGATACGCAGTATTTT